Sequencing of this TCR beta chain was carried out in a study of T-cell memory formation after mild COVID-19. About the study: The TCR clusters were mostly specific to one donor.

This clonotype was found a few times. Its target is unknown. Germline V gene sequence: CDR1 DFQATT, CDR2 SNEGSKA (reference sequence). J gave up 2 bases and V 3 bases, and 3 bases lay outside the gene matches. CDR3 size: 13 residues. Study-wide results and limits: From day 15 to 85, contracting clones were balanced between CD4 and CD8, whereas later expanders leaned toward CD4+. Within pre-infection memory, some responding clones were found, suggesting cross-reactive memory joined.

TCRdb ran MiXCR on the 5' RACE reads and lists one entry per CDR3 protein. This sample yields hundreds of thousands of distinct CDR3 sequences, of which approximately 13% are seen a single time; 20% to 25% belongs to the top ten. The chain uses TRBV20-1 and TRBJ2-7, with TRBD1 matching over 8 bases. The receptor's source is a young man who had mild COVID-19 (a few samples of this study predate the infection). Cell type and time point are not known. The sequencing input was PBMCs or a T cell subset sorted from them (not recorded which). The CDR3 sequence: CSASDRGTYEQYF. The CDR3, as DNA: TGCAGTGCTAGCGACAGGGGCACCTACGAGCAGTACTTC.